The text below deals with one T cell receptor beta chain. This sample is drawn from a study of shared clonotypes between healthy human individuals. This CDR3 spans 14 amino acids. Germline V gives CDR1 SGHRS, CDR2 YFSETQ. Trimming removed 4 bases at V and 0 bases at J, with 10 bases between. Repertoires were generated with immunoSEQ multiplex PCR, while TCRdb's copy carries only in-frame clones and drops some. In the table there are 600,000 to 700,000 clones, around four fifths of which are singletons. Both subsets, CD45RA+ naive and CD45RA-negative memory, were split from the CD4+ cells. This chain joins TRBV5-1 and TRBJ1-1; D might be TRBD1 (5 bases). This TCR was recovered from a woman aged 25-40 years in good health. The sample taken for sequencing was memory CD4+ T cells sorted from blood. The subset: CD45RA-negative fraction. In DNA, the CDR3 is TGCGCCAGCAGCGTGGACACCATGAACACTGAAGCTTTCTTT. It translates to CASSVDTMNTEAFF.